The source of this T cell receptor (beta chain) is a study of low-dose radiotherapy and immunotherapy resistance in tumors (dated by TCRdb to the early 2020s). Turning to the overall study: Cohort 1 received 0.5 Gy per fraction every 2 weeks, with a prescribed total PTV dose of 6.5 Gy. Eight patients were included in the translational analysis: three from the first dose cohort and the first five from the second dose cohort. Nivolumab was administered intravenously as a 240 mg flat dose every two weeks, and ipilimumab was administered intravenously at 1 mg/kg every six weeks. Intravenous cyclophosphamide at 200 mg/m2 was administered every two weeks, one day ahead of each radiation and immunotherapy administration. No randomization into treatment groups was done for the people taking part in the trial. For Cohort 2, the dose was 1 Gy per fraction given every two weeks, adding up to 13 Gy in total across 26 weeks. Starting on cycle 1 day 1, patients took 300 mg of aspirin by mouth once daily for four cycles.

Sequencing took place on an Illumina HiSeq 2500. Superscript III and a set of TRAV- and TRBV-specific primers were used to synthesize first-strand cDNA, so that both TCRalpha and TCRbeta chains were covered. TCRs were amplified with Phusion for around 20 PCR cycles, with a constant-region primer paired with the adapter attached to the V primers. Isolated mRNA was amplified with the MessageAmp II aRNA Amplification Kit, using a roughly 15-hour in vitro transcription at 37°C. mRNA for TCR sequencing was isolated with the Dynabeads mRNA DIRECT Purification Kit. A second approximately 23-cycle Phusion PCR added indexed Illumina adapters, and products were purified with AMPure XP beads. From the authors' description of their analysis: Custom Perl scripts were used to pool TCR sequences that encoded the same protein, to remove out-of-frame sequences, and to calculate the abundance of each clonotype. Any TCR sequence supported by only a single read was excluded from analysis. Shannon entropy, Gini index, clonality, richness, and the frequency of TCRs shared between repertoires were included as repertoire metrics. TCRdb's own reprocessing of the public reads used fastp at Q25 and MiXCR and kept productive beta chains. When rows share a CDR3 protein, they turn into one entry using the most common DNA and genes. The V and J calls come from TCRdb's annotation, not from the publication. Within this sample are 55,000 to 65,000 distinct CDR3 sequences, with approximately 26% of them counted one time only. Approximately 7% of the sample lies in the top ten.

In light of the paper, this sample's time point label describes: before trial treatment. The donors came from RACIN, which was a single-arm phase I dose-escalation trial that paired nivolumab and ipilimumab with aspirin, low-dose cyclophosphamide and low-dose radiotherapy. Patients with advanced, TIL-negative solid tumors were considered eligible. This clonotype was picked up many times. Its antigen remains undetermined. The record has no base qualities; no much larger clone is one base away. V drops 2 bases and J drops 3 bases, leaving 8 bases in between. Measured from the cysteine to the phenylalanine, the CDR3 is 13 residues long. The entry retains the CDR3 DNA only, 39 bases that are in frame from base 1. CDR1 and CDR2 were assigned from the germline V gene as MNHGY and SAAAGT.

The V and J segments used are TRBV6-8 and TRBJ2-7; D gene: possibly TRBD1, on 5 matching bases. The TCR was taken from a male donor with rectosigmoid adenocarcinoma. The sequenced sample was PBMCs, obtained before treatment. The CDR3 protein: CASSYGAYYEQYF. The nucleotide sequence is TGTGCCAGCAGTTACGGGGCATACTACGAGCAGTACTTC.